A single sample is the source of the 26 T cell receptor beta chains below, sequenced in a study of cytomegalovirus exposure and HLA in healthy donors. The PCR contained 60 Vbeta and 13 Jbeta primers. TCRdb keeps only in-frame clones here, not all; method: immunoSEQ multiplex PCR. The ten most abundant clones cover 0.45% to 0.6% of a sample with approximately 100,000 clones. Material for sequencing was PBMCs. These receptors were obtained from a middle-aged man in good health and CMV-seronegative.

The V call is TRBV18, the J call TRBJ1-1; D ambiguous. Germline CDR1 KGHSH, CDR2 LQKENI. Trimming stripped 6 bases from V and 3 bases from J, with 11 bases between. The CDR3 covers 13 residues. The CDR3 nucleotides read TGTGCCAGCTCTTTAGCTGCTGACACTGAAGCTTTCTTT. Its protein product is CASSLAADTEAFF.

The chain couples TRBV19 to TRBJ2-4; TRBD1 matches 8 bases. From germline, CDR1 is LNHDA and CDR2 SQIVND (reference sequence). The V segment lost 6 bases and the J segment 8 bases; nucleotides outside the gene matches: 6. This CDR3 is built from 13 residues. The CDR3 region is CASSSTGADIQYF. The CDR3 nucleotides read TGTGCCAGTAGCTCGACAGGGGCGGACATTCAGTACTTC. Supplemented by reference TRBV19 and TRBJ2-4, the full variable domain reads DGGITQSPKYLFRKEGQNVTLSCEQNLNHDAMYWYRQDPGQGLRLIYYSQIVNDFQKGDIAEGYSVSREKKESFPLTVTSAQKNPTAFYLCASSSTGADIQYFGAGTRLSVL.

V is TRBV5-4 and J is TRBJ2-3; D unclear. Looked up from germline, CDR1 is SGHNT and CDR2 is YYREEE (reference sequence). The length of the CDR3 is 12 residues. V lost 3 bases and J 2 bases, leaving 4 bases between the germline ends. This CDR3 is CASSSSTDTQYF. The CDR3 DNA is TGTGCCAGCAGCTCCTCCACAGATACGCAGTATTTT.

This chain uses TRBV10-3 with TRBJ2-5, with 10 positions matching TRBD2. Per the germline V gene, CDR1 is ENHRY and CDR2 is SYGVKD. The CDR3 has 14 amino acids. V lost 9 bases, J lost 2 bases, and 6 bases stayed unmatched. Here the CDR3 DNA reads TGTGCCATGGTACTAGCGGGGCAACAAGAGACCCAGTACTTC. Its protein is CAMVLAGQQETQYF.

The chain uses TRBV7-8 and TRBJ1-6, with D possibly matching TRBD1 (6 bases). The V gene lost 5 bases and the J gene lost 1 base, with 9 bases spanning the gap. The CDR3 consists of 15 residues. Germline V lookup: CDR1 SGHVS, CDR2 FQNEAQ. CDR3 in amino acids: CASSRTGSYNSPLHF. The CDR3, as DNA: TGTGCCAGCAGCCGAACAGGGTCCTATAATTCACCCCTCCACTTT.

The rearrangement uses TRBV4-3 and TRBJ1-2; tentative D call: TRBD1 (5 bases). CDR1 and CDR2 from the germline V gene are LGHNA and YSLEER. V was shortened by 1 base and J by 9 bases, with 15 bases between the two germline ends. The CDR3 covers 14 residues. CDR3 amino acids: CASSQGEGLYSYTF. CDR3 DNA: TGCGCCAGCAGCCAAGGGGAGGGGTTATATAGCTACACCTTC.

The CDR3: CASTPSSSNQPQHF. The CDR3 DNA sequence: TGTGCCAGTACCCCCTCTAGTAGCAATCAGCCCCAGCATTTT. The chain links TRBV19 to TRBJ1-5; D gene unclear. The ends were cut back, 7 bases at V and 0 bases at J, with 10 bases in the middle. The CDR3 has 14 amino acids. Germline assignment: CDR1 LNHDA and CDR2 SQIVND (reference sequence).

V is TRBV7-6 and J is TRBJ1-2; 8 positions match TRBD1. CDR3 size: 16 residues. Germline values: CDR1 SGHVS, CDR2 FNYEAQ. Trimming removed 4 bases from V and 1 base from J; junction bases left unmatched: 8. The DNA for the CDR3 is TGTGCCAGCAGCTCGGGACAGGACTACTTTAACTATGGCTACACCTTC. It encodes CASSSGQDYFNYGYTF.

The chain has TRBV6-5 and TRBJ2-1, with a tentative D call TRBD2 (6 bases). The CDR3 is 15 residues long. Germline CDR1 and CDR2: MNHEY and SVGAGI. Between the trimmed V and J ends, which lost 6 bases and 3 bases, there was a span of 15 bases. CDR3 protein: CASRATREIYNEQFF. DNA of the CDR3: TGTGCCAGCAGGGCGACTAGGGAAATCTACAATGAGCAGTTCTTC.

The CDR3: CASSPKLGQGEGTGNTIYF. CDR3 sequence (DNA): TGTGCCAGCTCACCCAAGCTGGGACAGGGAGAGGGGACTGGAAACACCATATATTTT. The rearrangement links TRBV18 to TRBJ1-3; TRBD1 matches 9 bases. From germline, CDR1 is KGHSH and CDR2 LQKENI. V gave up 3 bases and J gave up 2 bases; unmatched junction bases: 14. There are 19 residues in the CDR3.

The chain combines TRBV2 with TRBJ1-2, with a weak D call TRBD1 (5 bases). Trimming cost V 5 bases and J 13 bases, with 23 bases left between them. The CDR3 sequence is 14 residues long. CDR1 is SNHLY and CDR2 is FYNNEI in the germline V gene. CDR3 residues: CASSSLWAGKAFTF. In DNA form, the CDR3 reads TGTGCCAGCAGTTCCCTCTGGGCAGGGAAGGCTTTCACCTTC. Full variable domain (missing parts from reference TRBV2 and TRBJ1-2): EPEVTQTPSHQVTQMGQEVILRCVPISNHLYFYWYRQILGQKVEFLVSFYNNEISEKSEIFDDQFSVERPDGSNFTLKIRSTKLEDSAMYFCASSSLWAGKAFTFGSGTRLTVV.

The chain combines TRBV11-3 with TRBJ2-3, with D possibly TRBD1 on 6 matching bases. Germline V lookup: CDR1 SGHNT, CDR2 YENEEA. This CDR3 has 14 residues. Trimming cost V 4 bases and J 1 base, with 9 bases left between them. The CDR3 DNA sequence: TGTGCCAGCAGCTACTCAGGGGGCACAGATACGCAGTATTTT. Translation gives CASSYSGGTDTQYF. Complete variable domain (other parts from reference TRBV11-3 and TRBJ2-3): EAGVVQSPRYKIIEKKQPVAFWCNPISGHNTLYWYLQNLGQGPELLIRYENEEAVDDSQLPKDRFSAERLKGVDSTLKIQPAELGDSAVYLCASSYSGGTDTQYFGPGTRLTVL.

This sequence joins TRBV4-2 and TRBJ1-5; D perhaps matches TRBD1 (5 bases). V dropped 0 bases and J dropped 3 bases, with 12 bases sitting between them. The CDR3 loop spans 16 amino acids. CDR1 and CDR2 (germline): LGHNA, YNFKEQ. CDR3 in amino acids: CASSQDNRPFNQPQHF. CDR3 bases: TGTGCCAGCAGCCAAGATAACAGGCCTTTCAATCAGCCCCAGCATTTT.

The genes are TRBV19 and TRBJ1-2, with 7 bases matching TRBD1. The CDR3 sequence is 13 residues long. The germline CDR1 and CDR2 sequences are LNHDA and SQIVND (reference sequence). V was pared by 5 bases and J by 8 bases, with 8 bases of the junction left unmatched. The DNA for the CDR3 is TGTGCCAGTAGTGCGAAGGGGGCGGGAGGCTACACCTTC. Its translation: CASSAKGAGGYTF.

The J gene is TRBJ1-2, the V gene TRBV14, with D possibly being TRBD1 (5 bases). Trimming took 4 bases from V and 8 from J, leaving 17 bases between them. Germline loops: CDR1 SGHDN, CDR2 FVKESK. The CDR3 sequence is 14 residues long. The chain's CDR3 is CASSLRDSYQGYTF. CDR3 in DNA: TGTGCCAGCAGCCTAAGGGACTCATACCAGGGCTACACCTTC.

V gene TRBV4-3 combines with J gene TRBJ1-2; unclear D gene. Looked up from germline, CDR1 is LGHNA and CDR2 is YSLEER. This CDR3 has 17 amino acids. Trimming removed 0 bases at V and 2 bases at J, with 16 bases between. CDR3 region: CASSQDHGYTINYGYTF. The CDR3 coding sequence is TGCGCCAGCAGCCAAGATCACGGTTATACTATAAACTATGGCTACACCTTC.

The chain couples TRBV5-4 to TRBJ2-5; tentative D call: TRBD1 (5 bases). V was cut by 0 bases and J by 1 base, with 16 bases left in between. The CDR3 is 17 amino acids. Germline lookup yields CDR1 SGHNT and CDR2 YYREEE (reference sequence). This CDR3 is CASSLEGAQWVQETQYF. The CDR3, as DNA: TGTGCCAGCAGCTTGGAAGGGGCACAGTGGGTCCAAGAGACCCAGTACTTC.

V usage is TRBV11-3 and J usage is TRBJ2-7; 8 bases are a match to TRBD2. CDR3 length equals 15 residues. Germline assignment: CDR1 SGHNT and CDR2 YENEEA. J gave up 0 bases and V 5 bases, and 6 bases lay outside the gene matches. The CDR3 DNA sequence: TGTGCCAGCAGCCCAGCGGGAGTAAGCTCCTACGAGCAGTACTTC. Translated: CASSPAGVSSYEQYF.

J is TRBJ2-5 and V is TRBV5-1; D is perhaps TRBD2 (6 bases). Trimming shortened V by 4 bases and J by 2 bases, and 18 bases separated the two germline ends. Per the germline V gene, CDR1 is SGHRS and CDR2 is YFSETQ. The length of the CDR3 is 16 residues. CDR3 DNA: TGCGCCAGCAGCCGCGGGACCGCTGAAGAGCAAGAGACCCAGTACTTC. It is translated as CASSRGTAEEQETQYF. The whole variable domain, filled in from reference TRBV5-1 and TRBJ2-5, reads KAGVTQTPRYLIKTRGQQVTLSCSPISGHRSVSWYQQTPGQGLQFLFEYFSETQRNKGNFPGRFSGRQFSNSRSEMNVSTLELGDSALYLCASSRGTAEEQETQYFGPGTRLLVL.

The DNA for the CDR3 is TGTGCCAGCAGTTACCAGGCAGGGGCCACGAACACTGAAGCTTTCTTT. Protein product: CASSYQAGATNTEAFF. The chain employs TRBV6-5 and TRBJ1-1, with TRBD1 as a possible D gene (6 bases). The CDR3 extends over 16 amino acids. Trimming removed 2 bases at V and 1 base at J, with 14 bases between. Germline V gives CDR1 MNHEY, CDR2 SVGAGI.

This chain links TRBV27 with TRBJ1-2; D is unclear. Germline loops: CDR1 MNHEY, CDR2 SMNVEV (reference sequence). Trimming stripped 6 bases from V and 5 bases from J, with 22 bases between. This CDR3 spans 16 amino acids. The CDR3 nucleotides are TGTGCCAGCAGACTCCAAAGACCAGATCAACTATATGGCTACACCTTC. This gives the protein CASRLQRPDQLYGYTF.

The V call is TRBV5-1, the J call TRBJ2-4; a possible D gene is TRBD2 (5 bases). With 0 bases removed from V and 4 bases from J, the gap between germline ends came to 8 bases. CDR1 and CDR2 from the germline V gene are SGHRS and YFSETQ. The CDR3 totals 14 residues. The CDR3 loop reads CASSLGGAKNIQYF. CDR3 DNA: TGCGCCAGCAGCTTGGGGGGAGCTAAAAACATTCAGTACTTC.

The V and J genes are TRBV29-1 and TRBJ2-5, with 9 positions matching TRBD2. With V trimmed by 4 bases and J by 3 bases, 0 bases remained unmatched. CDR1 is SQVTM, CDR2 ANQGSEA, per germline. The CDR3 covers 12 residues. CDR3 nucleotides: TGCAGCGTTGCTAGCGGGGAAGAGACCCAGTACTTC. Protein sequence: CSVASGEETQYF.

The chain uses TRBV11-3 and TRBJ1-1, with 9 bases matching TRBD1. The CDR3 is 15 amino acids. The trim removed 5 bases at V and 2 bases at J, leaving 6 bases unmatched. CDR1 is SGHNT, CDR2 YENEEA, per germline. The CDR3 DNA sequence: TGTGCCAGCAGCGCCACGGGACAGGGAAACACTGAAGCTTTCTTT. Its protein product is CASSATGQGNTEAFF.

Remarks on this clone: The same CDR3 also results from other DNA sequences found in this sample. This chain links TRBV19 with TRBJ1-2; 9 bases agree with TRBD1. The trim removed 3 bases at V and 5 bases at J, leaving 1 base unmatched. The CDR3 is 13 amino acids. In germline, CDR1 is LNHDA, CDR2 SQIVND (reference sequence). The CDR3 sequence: CASSIGQGYGYTF. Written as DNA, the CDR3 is TGTGCCAGTAGTATTGGACAGGGGTATGGCTACACCTTC.

The DNA for the CDR3 is TGTGCCTGGAGGGAGGACAGCTCCTACAATGAGCAGTTCTTC. This codes for CAWREDSSYNEQFF. The chain combines TRBV30 with TRBJ2-1, with D perhaps matching TRBD1 (6 bases). V lost 3 bases and J 0 bases, leaving 9 bases between the germline ends. Germline CDR1 is GTSNPN and CDR2 is SVGIG (reference sequence). This CDR3 is built from 14 residues.